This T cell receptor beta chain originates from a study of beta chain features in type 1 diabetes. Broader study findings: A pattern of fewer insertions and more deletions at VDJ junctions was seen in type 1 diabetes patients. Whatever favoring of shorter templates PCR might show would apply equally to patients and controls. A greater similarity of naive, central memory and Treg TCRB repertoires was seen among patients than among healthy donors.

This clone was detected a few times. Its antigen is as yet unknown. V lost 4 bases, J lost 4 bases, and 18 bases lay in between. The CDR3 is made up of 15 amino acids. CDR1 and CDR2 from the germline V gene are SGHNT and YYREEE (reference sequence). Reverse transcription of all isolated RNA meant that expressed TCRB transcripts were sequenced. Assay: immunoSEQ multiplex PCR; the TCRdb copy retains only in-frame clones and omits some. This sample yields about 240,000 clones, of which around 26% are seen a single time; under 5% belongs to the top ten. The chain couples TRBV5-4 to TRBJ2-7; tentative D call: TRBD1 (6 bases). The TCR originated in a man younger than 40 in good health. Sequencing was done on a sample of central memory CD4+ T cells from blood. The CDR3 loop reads CASSQETGTRYEQYF. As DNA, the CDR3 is TGTGCCAGCAGCCAGGAAACAGGGACGCGGTACGAGCAGTACTTC.